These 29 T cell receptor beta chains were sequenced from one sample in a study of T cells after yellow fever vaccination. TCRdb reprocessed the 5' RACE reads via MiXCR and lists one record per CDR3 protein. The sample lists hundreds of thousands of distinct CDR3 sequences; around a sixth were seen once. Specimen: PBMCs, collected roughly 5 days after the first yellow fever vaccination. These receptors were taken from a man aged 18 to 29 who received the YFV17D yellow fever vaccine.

The CDR3 bases are TGTGCCAGCAGCGGAGGGGACCGAAAAGAGACCCAGTACTTC. Its protein product is CASSGGDRKETQYF. The genes are TRBV9 and TRBJ2-5; perhaps D is TRBD1 or TRBD2 (5 bases each). The germline V gene has CDR1 SGDLS and CDR2 YYNGEE. The CDR3 is made up of 14 amino acids. The V end lost 3 bases, the J end lost 3 bases, and 12 bases lay between the germline ends. Full variable domain (outside the CDR3, taken from reference TRBV9 and TRBJ2-5): DSGVTQTPKHLITATGQRVTLRCSPRSGDLSVYWYQQSLDQGLQFLIQYYNGEERAKGNILERFSAQQFPDLHSELNLSSLELGDSALYFCASSGGDRKETQYFGPGTRLLVL.

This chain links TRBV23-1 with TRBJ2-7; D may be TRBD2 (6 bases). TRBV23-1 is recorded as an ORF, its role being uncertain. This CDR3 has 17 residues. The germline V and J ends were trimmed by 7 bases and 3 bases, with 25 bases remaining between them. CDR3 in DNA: TGCGCCAGCACCCCAATCCCCCCCGTAGTGGGGGGCTACGAGCAGTACTTC. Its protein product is CASTPIPPVVGGYEQYF.

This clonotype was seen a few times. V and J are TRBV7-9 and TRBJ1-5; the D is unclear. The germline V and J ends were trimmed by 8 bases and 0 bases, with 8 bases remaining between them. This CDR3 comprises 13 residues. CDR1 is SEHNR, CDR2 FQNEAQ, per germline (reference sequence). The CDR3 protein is CASQSYSNQPQHF. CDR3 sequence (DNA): TGTGCCAGCCAAAGCTATAGCAATCAGCCCCAGCATTTT.

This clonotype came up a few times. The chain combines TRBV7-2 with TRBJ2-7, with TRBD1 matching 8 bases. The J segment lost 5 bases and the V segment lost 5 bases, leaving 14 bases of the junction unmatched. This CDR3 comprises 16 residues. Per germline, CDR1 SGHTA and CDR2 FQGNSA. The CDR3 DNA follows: TGTGCCAGCAGCCGTGGGCTCTATAACAGGGGGGACGAGCAGTACTTC. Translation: CASSRGLYNRGDEQYF.

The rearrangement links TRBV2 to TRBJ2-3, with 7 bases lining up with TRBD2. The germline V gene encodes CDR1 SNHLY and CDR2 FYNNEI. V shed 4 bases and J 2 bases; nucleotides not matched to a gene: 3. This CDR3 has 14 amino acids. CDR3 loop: CASSGGRVTDTQYF. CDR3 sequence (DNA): TGTGCCAGCAGTGGGGGGAGGGTCACAGATACGCAGTATTTT.

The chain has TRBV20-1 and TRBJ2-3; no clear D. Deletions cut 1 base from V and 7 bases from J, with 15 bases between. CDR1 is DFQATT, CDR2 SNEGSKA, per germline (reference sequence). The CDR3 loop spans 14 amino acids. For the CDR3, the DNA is TGCAGTGCTAGAGTTCCTAGAGGCCCGTATACGCAGTATTTT. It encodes CSARVPRGPYTQYF.

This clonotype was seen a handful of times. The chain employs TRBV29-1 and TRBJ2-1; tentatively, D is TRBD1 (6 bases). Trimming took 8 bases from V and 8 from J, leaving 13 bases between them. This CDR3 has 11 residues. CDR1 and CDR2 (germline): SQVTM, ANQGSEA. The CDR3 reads CSLQGADEQFF. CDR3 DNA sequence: TGCAGCTTACAGGGAGCTGATGAGCAGTTCTTC.

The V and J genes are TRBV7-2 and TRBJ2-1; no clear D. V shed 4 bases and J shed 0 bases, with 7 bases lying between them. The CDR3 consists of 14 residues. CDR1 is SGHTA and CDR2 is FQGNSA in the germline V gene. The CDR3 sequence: CASSYDASYNEQFF. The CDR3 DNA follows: TGTGCCAGCAGCTACGACGCCTCCTACAATGAGCAGTTCTTC.

CDR3: CASSLAQYGYTF. CDR3 coding DNA: TGTGCCAGCAGCTTAGCCCAGTATGGCTACACCTTC. This chain uses TRBV7-2 with TRBJ1-2; D is uncertain. Germline loops: CDR1 SGHTA, CDR2 FQGNSA. V lost 0 bases to trimming and J lost 5 bases, with 4 bases between them. The CDR3 has 12 amino acids.

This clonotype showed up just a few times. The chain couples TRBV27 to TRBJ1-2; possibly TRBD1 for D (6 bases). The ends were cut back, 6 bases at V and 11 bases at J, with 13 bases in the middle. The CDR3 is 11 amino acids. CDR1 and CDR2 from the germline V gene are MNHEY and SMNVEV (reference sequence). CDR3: CASSSMGAYTF. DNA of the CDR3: TGTGCCAGCAGCTCGATGGGGGCATACACCTTC.

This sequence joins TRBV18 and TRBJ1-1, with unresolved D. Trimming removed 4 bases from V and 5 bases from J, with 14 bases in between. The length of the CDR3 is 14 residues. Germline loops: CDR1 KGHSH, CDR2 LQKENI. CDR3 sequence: CASSLQKSQTEAFF. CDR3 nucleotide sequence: TGTGCCAGCTCACTACAGAAATCTCAGACTGAAGCTTTCTTT.

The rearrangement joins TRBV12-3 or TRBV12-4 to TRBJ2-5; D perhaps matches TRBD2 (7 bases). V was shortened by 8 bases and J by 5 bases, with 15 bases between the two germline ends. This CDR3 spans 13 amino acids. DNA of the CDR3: TGTGCCAGCGTCCGGGGGGCGGGTGAGACCCAGTACTTC. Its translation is CASVRGAGETQYF.

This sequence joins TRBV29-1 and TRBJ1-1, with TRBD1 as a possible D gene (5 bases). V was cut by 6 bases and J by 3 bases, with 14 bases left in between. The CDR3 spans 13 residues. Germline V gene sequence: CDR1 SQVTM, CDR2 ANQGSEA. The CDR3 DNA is TGCAGCGTCTCTGACTTCAGGGACACTGAAGCTTTCTTT. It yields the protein CSVSDFRDTEAFF.

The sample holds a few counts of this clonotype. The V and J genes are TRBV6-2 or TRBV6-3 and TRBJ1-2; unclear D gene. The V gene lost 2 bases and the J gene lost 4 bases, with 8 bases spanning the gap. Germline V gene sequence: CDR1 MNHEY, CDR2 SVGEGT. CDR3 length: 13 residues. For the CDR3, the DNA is TGTGCCAGCAGTTACCGGGTCAGCTATGGCTACACCTTC. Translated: CASSYRVSYGYTF.

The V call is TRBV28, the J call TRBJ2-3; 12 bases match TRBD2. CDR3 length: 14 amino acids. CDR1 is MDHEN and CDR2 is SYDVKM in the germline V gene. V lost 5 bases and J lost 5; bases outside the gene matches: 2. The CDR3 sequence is CASSLAGGKDTQYF. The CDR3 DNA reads TGTGCCAGCAGTCTAGCGGGAGGGAAAGATACGCAGTATTTT.

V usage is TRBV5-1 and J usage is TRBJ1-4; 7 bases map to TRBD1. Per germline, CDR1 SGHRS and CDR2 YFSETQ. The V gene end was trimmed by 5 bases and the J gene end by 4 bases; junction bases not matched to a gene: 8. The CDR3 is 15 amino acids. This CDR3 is CASRDRVDRNEKLFF. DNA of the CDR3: TGCGCCAGCAGAGACAGGGTGGACCGTAATGAAAAACTGTTTTTT.

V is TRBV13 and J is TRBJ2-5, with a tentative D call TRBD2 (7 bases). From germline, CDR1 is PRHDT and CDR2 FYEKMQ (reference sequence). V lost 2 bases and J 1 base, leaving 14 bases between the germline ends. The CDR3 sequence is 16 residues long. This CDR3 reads CASSLFGGGLQETQYF. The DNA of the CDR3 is TGTGCCAGCAGCTTATTTGGGGGGGGGCTCCAAGAGACCCAGTACTTC.

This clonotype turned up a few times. The CDR3 bases are TGTGCCAGCAGCCAAATGCCAGGGTCCTACGAGCAGTACGTC. It is translated as CASSQMPGSYEQYV. V is TRBV3-1 and J is TRBJ2-7; a possible D gene is TRBD1 (5 bases). The V gene lost 2 bases and the J gene lost 1 base, with 9 bases spanning the gap. CDR1 LGHDT and CDR2 YNNKEL come from the germline V gene (reference sequence). The CDR3 spans 14 residues.

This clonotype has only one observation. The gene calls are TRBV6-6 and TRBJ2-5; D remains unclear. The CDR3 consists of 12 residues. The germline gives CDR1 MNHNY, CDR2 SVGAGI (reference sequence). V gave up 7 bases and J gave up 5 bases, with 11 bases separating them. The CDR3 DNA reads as TGTGCCAGCAATGCCGGGTGGGAGACCCAGTACTTC. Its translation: CASNAGWETQYF.

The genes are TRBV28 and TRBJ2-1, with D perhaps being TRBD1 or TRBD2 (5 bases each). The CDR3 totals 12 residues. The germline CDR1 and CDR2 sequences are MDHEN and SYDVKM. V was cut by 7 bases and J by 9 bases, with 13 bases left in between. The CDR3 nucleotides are TGTGCCAGCATGAGGGGCCTTCTTGAGCAGTTCTTC. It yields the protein CASMRGLLEQFF.

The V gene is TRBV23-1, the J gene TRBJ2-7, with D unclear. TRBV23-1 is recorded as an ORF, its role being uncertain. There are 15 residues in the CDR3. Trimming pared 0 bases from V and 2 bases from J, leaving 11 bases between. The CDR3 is CASSQSGPITYEQYV. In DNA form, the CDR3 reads TGCGCCAGCAGTCAATCCGGCCCGATTACCTACGAGCAGTACGTC.

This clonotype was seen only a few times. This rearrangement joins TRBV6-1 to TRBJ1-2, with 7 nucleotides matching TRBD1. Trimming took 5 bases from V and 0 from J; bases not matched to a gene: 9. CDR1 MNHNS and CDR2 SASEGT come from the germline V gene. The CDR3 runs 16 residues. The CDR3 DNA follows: TGTGCCAGCAGTACCCATACGACAGGGACTAACTATGGCTACACCTTC. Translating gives CASSTHTTGTNYGYTF.

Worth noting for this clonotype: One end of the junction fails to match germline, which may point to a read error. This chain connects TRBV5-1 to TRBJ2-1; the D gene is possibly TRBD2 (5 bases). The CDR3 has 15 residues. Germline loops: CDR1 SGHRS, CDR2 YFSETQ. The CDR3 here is CTSSFGVGSYNEQFF. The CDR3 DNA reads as TGCACCAGCAGCTTCGGGGTAGGGTCCTACAATGAGCAGTTCTTC.

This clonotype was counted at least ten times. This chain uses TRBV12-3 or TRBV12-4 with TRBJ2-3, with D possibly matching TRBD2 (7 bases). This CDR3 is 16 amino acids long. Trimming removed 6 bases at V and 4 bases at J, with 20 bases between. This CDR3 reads CASSTRRGRGSDTQYF. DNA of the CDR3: TGTGCCAGCAGCACCCGTAGGGGGAGGGGGTCAGATACGCAGTATTTT.

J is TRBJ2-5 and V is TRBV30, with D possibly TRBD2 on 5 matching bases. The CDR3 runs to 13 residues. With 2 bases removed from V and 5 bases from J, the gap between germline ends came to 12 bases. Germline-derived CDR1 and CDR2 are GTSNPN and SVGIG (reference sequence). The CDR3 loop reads CAWSLRVRETQYF. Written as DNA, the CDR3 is TGTGCCTGGAGTTTGAGGGTTCGGGAGACCCAGTACTTC.

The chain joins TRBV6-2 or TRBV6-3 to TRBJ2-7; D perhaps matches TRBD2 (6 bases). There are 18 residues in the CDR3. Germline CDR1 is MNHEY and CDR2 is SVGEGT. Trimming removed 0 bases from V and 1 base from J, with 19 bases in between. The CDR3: CASSYSTDPPGDSYEQYF. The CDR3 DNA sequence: TGTGCCAGCAGTTACTCGACCGATCCGCCGGGGGATTCCTACGAGCAGTACTTC.

CDR3 region: CASSYGGTVYEQYF. In nucleotides, the CDR3 is TGTGCCAGCAGTTACGGTGGGACAGTATACGAGCAGTACTTC. The chain uses TRBV6-5 and TRBJ2-7; 7 nucleotides agree with TRBD1. The CDR3 runs 14 residues. Germline loops: CDR1 MNHEY, CDR2 SVGAGI. V was pared by 2 bases and J by 4 bases, with 5 bases of the junction left unmatched.

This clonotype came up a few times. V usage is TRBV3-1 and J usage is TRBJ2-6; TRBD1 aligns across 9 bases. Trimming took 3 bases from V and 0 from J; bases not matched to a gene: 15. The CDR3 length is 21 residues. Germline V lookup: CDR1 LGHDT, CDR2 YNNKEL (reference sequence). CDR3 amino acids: CASSHVLDRDRDISGANVLTF. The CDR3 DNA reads TGTGCCAGCAGCCATGTTTTAGACCGGGACAGGGATATCTCTGGGGCCAACGTCCTGACTTTC.

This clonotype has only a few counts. As DNA, the CDR3 is TGCGCCAGCAGTAGCCGGGCCGGCTCCTACGAGCAGTACGTC. Translation: CASSSRAGSYEQYV. V and J are TRBV4-1 and TRBJ2-7, with D hard to call. There are 14 residues in the CDR3. From germline, CDR1 is MGHRA and CDR2 YSYEKL. Trimming took off 6 bases at V and 0 bases at J, with 12 bases between the two ends.